This T cell receptor beta chain came from a study of cytomegalovirus exposure and HLA in healthy donors. Notes on the study in general: In a later analysis, most CMV-associated TCR beta chains appeared HLA-restricted. It was taken for granted in presence/absence analyses that sequencing depth across donors was roughly uniform.

Notes on this clone: What it binds is unknown. An end of the junction differs from the germline gene, which may be a read error.

This CDR3 is built from 22 residues. Germline CDR1 reads SGHRS; CDR2 reads YFSETQ. A multiplex PCR was run with 60 Vbeta primers and 13 Jbeta primers. Here immunoSEQ multiplex PCR was the method, and the copy in TCRdb shows in-frame clones only, minus some. The repertoire consists of roughly 74,000 clones, with around 78% occurring once and the leading ten covering roughly 1.5%. The sequencing input was PBMCs. The V and J genes are TRBV5-1 and TRBJ2-6, with 7 bases fitting TRBD1. This TCR was recovered from a man in his forties in good health and CMV-seronegative. CDR3 nucleotides: TGCGCCAGCAGCTTGGCCTTCGTTTCTAACCCGGGACAGACCTCTGGGGCCAACGGCCTGACTTTC. It is translated as CASSLAFVSNPGQTSGANGLTF.